The text below deals with one TCR beta chain. This sample is drawn from a study of CD8 T cells in Susac syndrome. The V and J ends lost 1 base and 6 bases, in that order; junction bases with no gene match: 11. Germline V gene data show CDR1 as SQVTM and CDR2 as ANQGSEA. The CDR3 is 17 residues long. After extraction with the RNeasy kit, roughly 0.5 to 1 ug of the RNA was reverse transcribed using random hexamers. Amplification of TCR beta CDR3 spanned 54 Vbeta and 13 Jbeta via immunoSEQ multiplex PCR. One entry per CDR3 protein results from TCRdb running MiXCR on the immunoSEQ multiplex PCR reads. The sample lists about 150,000 distinct CDR3 sequences; around 95% were seen once. Blood CD8+ and CD4+ T cells underwent high-throughput TCR beta sequencing.

Sequencing was carried out using CD8+ T cells from PBMCs. The sequence came from a human donor with multiple sclerosis. This sequence joins TRBV29-1 and TRBJ2-3; 12 nucleotides match TRBD1. In DNA form, the CDR3 reads TGCAGCGTTGAAGCCATGGGGGACAGGGGGCAACTCGATACGCAGTATTTT. Residues: CSVEAMGDRGQLDTQYF.